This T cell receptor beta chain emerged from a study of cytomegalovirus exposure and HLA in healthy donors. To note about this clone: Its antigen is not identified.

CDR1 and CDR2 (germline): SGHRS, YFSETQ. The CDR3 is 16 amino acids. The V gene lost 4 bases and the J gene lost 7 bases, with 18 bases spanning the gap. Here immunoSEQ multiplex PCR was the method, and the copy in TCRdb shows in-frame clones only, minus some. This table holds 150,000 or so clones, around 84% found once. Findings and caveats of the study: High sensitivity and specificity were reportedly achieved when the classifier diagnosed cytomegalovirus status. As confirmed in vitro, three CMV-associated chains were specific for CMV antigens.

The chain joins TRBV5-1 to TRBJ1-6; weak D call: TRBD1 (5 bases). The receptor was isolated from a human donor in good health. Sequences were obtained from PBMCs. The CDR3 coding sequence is TGCGCCAGCAGCATAGGACGGCCCGGGGGGAATTCACCCCTCCACTTT. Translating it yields CASSIGRPGGNSPLHF.